This T cell receptor (beta chain) was sequenced for a study of blood T cell repertoires in COVID-19. Study information: In each case, the material was cDNA or gDNA derived from T cells, B-cell-depleted T cells, or PBMCs.

Generated by immunoSEQ multiplex PCR, the TCRdb table keeps only in-frame clones and is missing some. The data show 150,000 to 200,000 clones, 87% seen once. Germline CDR1 SGHDN, CDR2 FVKESK. Trimming cost V 0 bases and J 8 bases, with 7 bases left between them. The CDR3 runs to 12 residues. Sequenced material: peripheral blood. The clonotype was recovered from a man aged 60 to 75 with active or convalescent COVID-19. This chain joins TRBV14 and TRBJ1-2, with no clear D. Here the CDR3 reads CASSQDRNGYTF. CDR3 nucleotides: TGTGCCAGCAGCCAAGACAGGAACGGCTACACCTTC.